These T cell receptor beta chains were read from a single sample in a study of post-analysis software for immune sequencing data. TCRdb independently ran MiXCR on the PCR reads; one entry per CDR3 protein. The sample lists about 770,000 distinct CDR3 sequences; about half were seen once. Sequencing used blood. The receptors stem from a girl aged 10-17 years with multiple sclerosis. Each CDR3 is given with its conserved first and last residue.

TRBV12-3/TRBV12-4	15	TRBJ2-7	CASTPRGGMPYEQYF
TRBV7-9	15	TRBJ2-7	CASSLGGTSGRQQYF
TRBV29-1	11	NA	CSVRQGQTQYF
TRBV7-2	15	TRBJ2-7	CASSLASGSSYEQYF
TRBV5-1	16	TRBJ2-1	CASSASAGGSYNEQFF
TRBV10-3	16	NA	CAISSTQGASKNIQYF
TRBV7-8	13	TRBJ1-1	CASSPRRDTEAFF
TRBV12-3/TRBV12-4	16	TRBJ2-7	CASSLRLAGSSYEQYF
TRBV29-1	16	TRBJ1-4	CSVEEEVTARREKLFF
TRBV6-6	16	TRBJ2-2	CASSQQTGRDTGELFF
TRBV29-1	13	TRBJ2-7	CSARQDETYEQYF
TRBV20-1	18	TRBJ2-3	CSARDWTTSGKLTDTQYF
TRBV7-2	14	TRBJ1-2	CASSLDRRSYGYTF
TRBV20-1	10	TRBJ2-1	CSALAGVMFF
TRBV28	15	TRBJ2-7	CASSSSTGPFGEQYF
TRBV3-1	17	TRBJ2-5	CASSQVTGTGDEETQYF
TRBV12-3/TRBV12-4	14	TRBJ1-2	CASSPGQGAKGYTF
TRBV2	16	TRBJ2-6	CASSETGGAGANVLTF
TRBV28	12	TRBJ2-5	CASRPLGETQYF
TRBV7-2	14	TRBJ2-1	CASGAPGAYNEQFF
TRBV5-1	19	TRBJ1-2	CASSLRGRQGARGDHGYTF
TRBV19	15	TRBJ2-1	CASRSLAGGGDEQFF
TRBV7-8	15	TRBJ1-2	CASSLRGQGHYGYTF
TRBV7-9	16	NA	CASSLGWGDQSYEQYF
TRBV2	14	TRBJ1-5	CASSGGGWTQPQHF
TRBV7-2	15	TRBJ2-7	CASSVSGGVAYEQYF
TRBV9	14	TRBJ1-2	CASSGPIRVTGYTF
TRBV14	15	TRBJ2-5	CASSRQEAAKETRYF
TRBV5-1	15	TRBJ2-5	CASSLVRGETETQYF
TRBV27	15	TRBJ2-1	CASSLRGRTFNEQFF
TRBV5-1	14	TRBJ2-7	CASSLTGLTHEQYF
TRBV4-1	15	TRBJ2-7	CASSQEQLTSYEQYF
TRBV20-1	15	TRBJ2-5	CSAISWREGGETQYF
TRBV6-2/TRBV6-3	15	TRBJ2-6	CASTRGMPGADVLTF
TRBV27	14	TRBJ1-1	CASSFRGANTEAFF
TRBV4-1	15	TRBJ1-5	CASSREQGSNQPQHF
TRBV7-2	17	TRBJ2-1	CASSLVPAAGIGNEQFF
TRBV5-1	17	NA	CASSGGTALAGSYEQYF
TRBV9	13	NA	CASSVATGDEQYF
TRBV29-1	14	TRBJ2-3	CSVTPGQSTDTQYF
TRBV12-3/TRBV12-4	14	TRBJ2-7	CASTWGTGSYEQYF